The rows below give T cell receptor beta chains drawn from one sample of a study of beta chain features in type 1 diabetes. Data came from immunoSEQ multiplex PCR; TCRdb stores just in-frame clones and leaves some out. The sample yields 350,000 to 400,000 clones, less than 15% seen once. The sample consisted of naive CD4+ T cells from blood. Receptors were obtained from a woman between 18 and 30 years old in good health. Each CDR3 is given with its conserved first and last residue. The D gene is left open where the match is weak. Expanded clones are given a class, and other clones once, few, many or no size at all.

D | J | V | size | DNA | CDR3
TRBD1 | TRBJ1-2 | TRBV27 | - | TGTGCCAGCAGAGACAGGGGGGTCAGAAACTATGGCTACACCTTC | CASRDRGVRNYGYTF
- | TRBJ2-3 | TRBV7-9 | few | TGTGCCAGCTTGCTCGTTGGCCTTAGCACAGATACGCAGTATTTT | CASLLVGLSTDTQYF
TRBD2 | TRBJ2-2 | TRBV7-9 | once | TGTGCCAGCAGCTCTTTAGCGGGAGGAGCCCCCGGGGAGCTGTTTTTT | CASSSLAGGAPGELFF
- | TRBJ2-5 | TRBV6-5 | - | TGTGCCAGCAGAAGGGACTCCAGCCAAGAGACCCAGTACTTC | CASRRDSSQETQYF
- | TRBJ2-2 | TRBV28 | few | TGTGCCAGCAGTTCAGCGGCTCTAACCACCGGGGAGCTGTTTTTT | CASSSAALTTGELFF
TRBD2 | TRBJ2-1 | TRBV30 | few | TGTGCCTGGAGTGTACATCTAGCGGGAGGGCCTGCGCAGTTCTTC | CAWSVHLAGGPAQFF
TRBD2 | TRBJ2-1 | TRBV4-1 | few | TGCGCCAGCAGCCAAGATCAGGGACTAGGGTACAATGAGCAGTTCTTC | CASSQDQGLGYNEQFF
- | TRBJ1-3 | TRBV12-5 | few | TGTGCTAGTGGTTTGGGCAGTGGAAACACCATATATTTT | CASGLGSGNTIYF
- | TRBJ2-3 | TRBV4-2 | - | TGTGCCAGCAGCCAAGAGAGGGAAAGAGATACGCAGTATTTT | CASSQERERDTQYF
- | TRBJ2-7 | TRBV6-1 | - | TGTGCCAGCACTAGCCACTACGAGCAGTACTTC | CASTSHYEQYF
TRBD1 | TRBJ1-1 | TRBV30 | few | TGTGCCTGGAGTGCGGGACAGGGTGCTGAAGCTTTCTTT | CAWSAGQGAEAFF
TRBD1 | TRBJ2-5 | TRBV15 | - | TGTGCCACCAGCCGGGACAGCCAAGAGACCCAGTACTTC | CATSRDSQETQYF
- | TRBJ2-1 | TRBV7-2 | few | TGTGCCAGCAGCCCCGGTGGGAGCTCCTACAATGAGCAGTTCTTC | CASSPGGSSYNEQFF
- | TRBJ2-1 | TRBV19 | - | TGTGCCAGTAGTAAGAATGCGAATCTGCCAAACAATGAGCAGTTCTTC | CASSKNANLPNNEQFF
TRBD1 | TRBJ1-4 | TRBV5-4 | few | TGTGCCAGCAGCTTTCGCGAGGGGGCAGGTGAAAAACTGTTTTTT | CASSFREGAGEKLFF
TRBD2 | TRBJ2-3 | TRBV11-1 | few | TGTGCCAGCAGCACCCACAGCGGGAGGTCAAATACGCAGTATTTT | CASSTHSGRSNTQYF
TRBD1 | TRBJ1-2 | TRBV25-1 | - | TGTGCCAGCAGTGCCCACGGGACAGGGGGATCCGAAGGCTACACCTTC | CASSAHGTGGSEGYTF
TRBD1 | TRBJ2-7 | TRBV5-4 | few | TGTGCCAGCAGCTGGACAGGGAACCACGAGCAGTACTTC | CASSWTGNHEQYF
TRBD2 | TRBJ2-1 | TRBV5-1 | - | TGCGCCAGCAGCTTGACTAGCGGGAATCGTGAGCAGTTCTTC | CASSLTSGNREQFF
- | TRBJ2-7 | TRBV7-9 | few | TGTGCCAGCAGCTTAGAGATAGCATCCTACGAGCAGTACTTC | CASSLEIASYEQYF
- | TRBJ1-1 | TRBV29-1 | few | TGCAGCGTTCGTACCCAGGGTAACACTGAAGCTTTCTTT | CSVRTQGNTEAFF
- | TRBJ2-2 | TRBV9 | - | TGTGCCAGCAGCACGGACAGTTACACCGGGGAGCTGTTTTTT | CASSTDSYTGELFF
- | TRBJ2-1 | TRBV4-3 | - | TGCGCCAGCAGCCAAGTCCCGGATGAGCAGTTCTTC | CASSQVPDEQFF
- | TRBJ2-2 | TRBV28 | few | TGTGCCAGCACGCTTCTCAGCACCGGGGAGCTGTTTTTT | CASTLLSTGELFF
TRBD2 | TRBJ2-2 | TRBV2 | few | TGTGCCAGCAGAGCGACTAGCGGTAACACCGGGGAGCTGTTTTTT | CASRATSGNTGELFF
TRBD1 | TRBJ2-7 | TRBV30 | few | TGTGCCTGGAGTTCGGGACAGGGGGGGTACGAGCAGTACTTC | CAWSSGQGGYEQYF
TRBD1 | TRBJ2-7 | TRBV5-1 | - | TGCGCCAGCAGCTTCAGACCGGGACAGGCGACCTACGAGCAGTACTTC | CASSFRPGQATYEQYF
- | TRBJ2-3 | TRBV27 | - | TGTGCCAGCAGTTTATCGAGGCTAGCGACAGATACGCAGTATTTT | CASSLSRLATDTQYF
- | TRBJ2-7 | TRBV7-9 | few | TGTGCCAGCAGCTCCCAGTGGGAGCAGTACTTC | CASSSQWEQYF
- | TRBJ2-1 | TRBV20-1 | few | TGCAGTGCCCCCTCTCCCGGGGAGCAGTTCTTC | CSAPSPGEQFF
- | TRBJ2-1 | TRBV19 | - | TGTGCCAGTATCAATCAGTGGGGAGGGGGTGAGCAGTTCTTC | CASINQWGGGEQFF
- | TRBJ2-5 | TRBV5-1 | few | TGCGCCAGCAGCCTCGGACAGAACCAAGAGACCCAGTACTTC | CASSLGQNQETQYF
TRBD1 | TRBJ2-1 | TRBV7-9 | few | TGTGCCAGCAGCTTCGACACAGGGGGTATTCATGAGCAGTTCTTC | CASSFDTGGIHEQFF
- | TRBJ2-3 | TRBV7-2 | - | TGTGCCAGCAGCCCTTACACAGATACGCAGTATTTT | CASSPYTDTQYF
- | TRBJ2-3 | TRBV7-3 | few | TGTGCCAGCAGCTTAGGCCACAGCACAGATACGCAGTATTTT | CASSLGHSTDTQYF
TRBD1 | TRBJ2-3 | TRBV7-2 | few | TGTGCCAGCATCCAAGGGGGCACCCCAACAGATACGCAGTATTTT | CASIQGGTPTDTQYF
TRBD2 | TRBJ2-1 | TRBV7-2 | few | TGTGCCAGCAGCCCATGGAGCCCAGCGGGGGACAATGAGCAGTTCTTC | CASSPWSPAGDNEQFF
- | TRBJ2-7 | TRBV28 | few | TGTGCCAGCAGTTCGGCGGGACCGGAGCAGCGGGAGCAGTACTTC | CASSSAGPEQREQYF
- | TRBJ2-5 | TRBV30 | - | TGTGCCTGGGGAAGCGGAGTTCAAGAGACCCAGTACTTC | CAWGSGVQETQYF
TRBD2 | TRBJ2-5 | TRBV9 | - | TGTGCCAGCAGCCCAAAACTAGCGGGAGAAGAGACCCAGTACTTC | CASSPKLAGEETQYF
TRBD2 | TRBJ2-7 | TRBV29-1 | - | TGCAGCGTTGTTTACGGGGGGACCTACGAGCAGTACTTC | CSVVYGGTYEQYF
- | TRBJ1-5 | TRBV27 | few | TGTGCCAGCAGTCCAACAGGGAGGGGTAGCAATCAGCCCCAGCATTTT | CASSPTGRGSNQPQHF
TRBD1 | TRBJ1-5 | TRBV30 | - | TGTGCCTGGAGTGTACCAGGGGGTGGCGGTCAGCCCCAGCATTTT | CAWSVPGGGGQPQHF
TRBD1 | TRBJ1-5 | TRBV29-1 | few | TGCAGCGTGCTGGACAGGGAGGGTCAGCCCCAGCATTTT | CSVLDREGQPQHF
TRBD1 | TRBJ1-4 | TRBV4-1 | few | TGCGCCAGCAGGGTACAACAGGGGTCGACTAATGAAAAACTGTTTTTT | CASRVQQGSTNEKLFF
TRBD1 | TRBJ1-2 | TRBV28 | - | TGTGCCAGCAGTTTGGGGGACAGGAGGGGGTATGGCTACACCTTC | CASSLGDRRGYGYTF
TRBD1 | TRBJ1-1 | TRBV28 | few | TGTGCCAGCAGTCGGGGACAGGGGATCACTGAAGCTTTCTTT | CASSRGQGITEAFF
- | TRBJ2-1 | TRBV11-2 | - | TGTGCCAGCAGCTTACCTTTAATCAATGAGCAGTTCTTC | CASSLPLINEQFF
- | TRBJ2-3 | TRBV4-3 | few | TGCGCCAGCAGCCACTGGACTGGAGTAACAGATACGCAGTATTTT | CASSHWTGVTDTQYF
- | TRBJ2-7 | TRBV30 | - | TGTGCCTGGAGCAGTGGCTACGAGCAGTACTTC | CAWSSGYEQYF
TRBD2 | TRBJ2-7 | TRBV30 | - | TGTGCCTGGAGTGTCTATGGACTAGCGAGGAGCTCCTACGAGCAGTACTTC | CAWSVYGLARSSYEQYF
- | TRBJ2-5 | TRBV15 | few | TGTGCCACCAGCAGAGACAGGGACTTCCAAGAGACCCAGTACTTC | CATSRDRDFQETQYF
- | TRBJ2-1 | TRBV7-2 | - | TGTGCCAGCAGCTTAGCTGCCTCCCGGTTCGGCAATGAGCAGTTCTTC | CASSLAASRFGNEQFF
TRBD2 | TRBJ2-7 | TRBV7-2 | - | TGTGCCAGCAGCCGCACTAGCGGGCCTCCCTACGAGCAGTACTTC | CASSRTSGPPYEQYF
- | TRBJ1-1 | TRBV29-1 | few | TGCAGCGCTACCAAGGGGCTGAACACTGAAGCTTTCTTT | CSATKGLNTEAFF
- | TRBJ2-1 | TRBV28 | few | TGTGCCAGCAGACGGGGACACGACCTCTACAATGAGCAGTTCTTC | CASRRGHDLYNEQFF